The clone carrying this T cell receptor (beta chain) was found many times. As yet, its antigen is unknown. Each donor gave around 9.3 milliliters of peripheral blood. Germline V gene sequence: CDR1 MDHEN, CDR2 SYDVKM. V lost 1 base to trimming and J lost 2 bases, with 9 bases between them. This CDR3 is 14 amino acids long. This sample was taken from a study of blood T cells in healthy people across ages. For the study at large: Template-switching capture recovered about one barcoded beta molecule per two T cells.

Then a second PCR, running about 7 to 11 cycles, was carried out with a sample-barcoded 5' primer and a J-beta primer mix. TCRdb called the 5' RACE reads again in MiXCR, with one record for every CDR3 protein. The sample carries some 860,000 distinct CDR3 sequences, roughly three fifths recorded once. Overall study findings and caveats: Strong correlation linked observed beta diversity and percent naive T cells.

Sequencing input: blood. The chain employs TRBV28 and TRBJ2-7; D ambiguous. This clonotype originated in a man aged 35 to 55 in good health. The CDR3 sequence: CASSLYMVTYEQYF. In nucleotides, the CDR3 is TGTGCCAGCAGTTTATACATGGTTACCTACGAGCAGTACTTC.